The present TCR beta chain was sequenced within a study of T cell clonality in common variable immunodeficiency. Study findings and constraints: Common variable immunodeficiency TCR beta sequences reportedly had fewer deletions and N-nucleotide insertions.

This table comes from immunoSEQ multiplex PCR, and its TCRdb copy is limited to in-frame clones, with some not included. The sample includes around 30,000 clones, none of them occurring once. Concerning this clone: Its antigen is unknown. The sequenced fragment ends 3 residues before the CDR3 boundary, so the rest is inferred from the germline J gene.

This CDR3 is 15 amino acids long. Trimming at V came to 3 bases and at J to 5 bases, leaving 5 bases not matched to a gene. Germline V gene lookup returns CDR1 KGHSH and CDR2 LQKENI. The V call is TRBV18, the J call TRBJ2-7, with 12 bases that match TRBD2. The clonotype originates from a human donor with common variable immunodeficiency. The sequencing sample was made of peripheral blood mononuclear cells. The CDR3 reads CASSPGLAGSHEQYF. The CDR3 DNA, read in part, is TGTGCCAGCTCACCTGGACTAGCGGGATCCCACGAG.